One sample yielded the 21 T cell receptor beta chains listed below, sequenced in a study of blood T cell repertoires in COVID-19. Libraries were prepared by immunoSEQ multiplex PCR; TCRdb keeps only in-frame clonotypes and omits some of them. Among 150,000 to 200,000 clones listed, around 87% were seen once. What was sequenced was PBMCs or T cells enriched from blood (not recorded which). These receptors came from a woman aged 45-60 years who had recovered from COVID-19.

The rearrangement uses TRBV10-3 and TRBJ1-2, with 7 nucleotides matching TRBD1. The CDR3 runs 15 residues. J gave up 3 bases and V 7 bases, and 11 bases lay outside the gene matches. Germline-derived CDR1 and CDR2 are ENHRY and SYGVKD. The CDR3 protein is CAITEDRRHYYGYTF. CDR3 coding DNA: TGTGCCATCACCGAGGACAGGCGACACTACTATGGCTACACCTTC.

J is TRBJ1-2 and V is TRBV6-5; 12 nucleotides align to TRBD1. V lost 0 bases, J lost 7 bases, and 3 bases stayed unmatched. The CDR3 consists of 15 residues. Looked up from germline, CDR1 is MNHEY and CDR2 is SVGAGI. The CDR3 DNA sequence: TGTGCCAGCAGTTACTCCCCGGGACAGGGGGCTGGCTACACCTTC. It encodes CASSYSPGQGAGYTF.

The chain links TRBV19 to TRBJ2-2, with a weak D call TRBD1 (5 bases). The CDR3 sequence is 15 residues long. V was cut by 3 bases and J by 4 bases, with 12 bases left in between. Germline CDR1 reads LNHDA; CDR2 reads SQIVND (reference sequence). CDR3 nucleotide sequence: TGTGCCAGTAGTATCAGGGAAGTCGGCACCGGGGAGCTGTTTTTT. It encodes CASSIREVGTGELFF. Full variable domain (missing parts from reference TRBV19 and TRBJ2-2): DGGITQSPKYLFRKEGQNVTLSCEQNLNHDAMYWYRQDPGQGLRLIYYSQIVNDFQKGDIAEGYSVSREKKESFPLTVTSAQKNPTAFYLCASSIREVGTGELFFGEGSRLTVL.

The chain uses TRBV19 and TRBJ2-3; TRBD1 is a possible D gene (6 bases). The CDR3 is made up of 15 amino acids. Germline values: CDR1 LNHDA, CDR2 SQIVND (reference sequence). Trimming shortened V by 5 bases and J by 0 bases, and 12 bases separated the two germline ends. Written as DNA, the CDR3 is TGTGCCAGTAGTCCGGGACACCTGAGCACAGATACGCAGTATTTT. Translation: CASSPGHLSTDTQYF.

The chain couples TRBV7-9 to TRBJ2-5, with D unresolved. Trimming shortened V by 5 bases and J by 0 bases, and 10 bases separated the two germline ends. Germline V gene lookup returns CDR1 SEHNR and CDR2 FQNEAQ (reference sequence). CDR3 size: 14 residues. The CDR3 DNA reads TGTGCCAGCAGCCAACTGCTGAACCAAGAGACCCAGTACTTC. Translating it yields CASSQLLNQETQYF.

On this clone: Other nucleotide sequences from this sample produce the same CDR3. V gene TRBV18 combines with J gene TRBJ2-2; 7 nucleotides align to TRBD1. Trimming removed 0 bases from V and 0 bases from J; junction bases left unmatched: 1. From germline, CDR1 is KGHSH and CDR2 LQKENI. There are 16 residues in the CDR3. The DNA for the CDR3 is TGTGCCAGCTCACCACCCGGGACAGCGAACACCGGGGAGCTGTTTTTT. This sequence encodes CASSPPGTANTGELFF.

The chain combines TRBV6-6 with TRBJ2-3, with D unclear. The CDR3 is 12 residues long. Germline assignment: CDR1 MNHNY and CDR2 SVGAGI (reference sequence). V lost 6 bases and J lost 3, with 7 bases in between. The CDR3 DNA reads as TGTGCCAGCAGCCCCCGTACAGATACGCAGTATTTT. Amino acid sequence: CASSPRTDTQYF.

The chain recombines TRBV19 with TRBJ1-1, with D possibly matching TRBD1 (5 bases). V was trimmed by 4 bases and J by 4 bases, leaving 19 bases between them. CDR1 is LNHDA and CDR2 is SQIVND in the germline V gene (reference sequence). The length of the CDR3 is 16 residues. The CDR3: CASSNRDSVRGTEAFF. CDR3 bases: TGTGCCAGTAGTAACCGGGACTCGGTTAGGGGCACTGAAGCTTTCTTT.

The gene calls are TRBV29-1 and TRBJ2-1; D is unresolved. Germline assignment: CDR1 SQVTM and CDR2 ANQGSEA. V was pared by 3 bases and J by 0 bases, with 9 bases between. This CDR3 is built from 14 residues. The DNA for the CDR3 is TGCAGCGTTGAGGTCACCAGCTCCTACAATGAGCAGTTCTTC. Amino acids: CSVEVTSSYNEQFF.

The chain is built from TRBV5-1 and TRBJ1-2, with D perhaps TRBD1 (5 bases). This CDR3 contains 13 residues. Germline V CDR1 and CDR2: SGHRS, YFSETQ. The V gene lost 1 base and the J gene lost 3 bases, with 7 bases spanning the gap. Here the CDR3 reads CASSLWGDYGYTF. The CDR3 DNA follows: TGCGCCAGCAGCTTGTGGGGGGACTATGGCTACACCTTC.

CDR3 sequence: CASSQDSNTEARSEQYF. In DNA form, the CDR3 reads TGCGCCAGCAGCCAAGATTCGAACACGGAGGCCAGAAGCGAGCAGTACTTC. This chain uses TRBV4-1 with TRBJ2-7, with D perhaps TRBD2 (5 bases). Trimming shortened V by 0 bases and J by 6 bases, and 21 bases separated the two germline ends. CDR3 length: 17 residues. The V gene's germline CDR1 is MGHRA and CDR2 YSYEKL.

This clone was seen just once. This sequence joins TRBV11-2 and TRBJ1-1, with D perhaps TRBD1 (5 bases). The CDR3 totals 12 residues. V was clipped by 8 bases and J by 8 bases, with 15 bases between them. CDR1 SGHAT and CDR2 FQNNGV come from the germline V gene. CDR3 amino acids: CASSRAYSEAFF. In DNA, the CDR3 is TGTGCCAGCTCCAGGGCCTACAGCGAAGCTTTCTTT.

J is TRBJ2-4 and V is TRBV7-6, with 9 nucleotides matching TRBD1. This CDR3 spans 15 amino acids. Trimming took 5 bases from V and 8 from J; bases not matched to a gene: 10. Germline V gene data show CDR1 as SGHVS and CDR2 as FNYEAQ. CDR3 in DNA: TGTGCCAGCAGCCCAGAGGACAGGGGTTATGACATTCAGTACTTC. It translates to CASSPEDRGYDIQYF.

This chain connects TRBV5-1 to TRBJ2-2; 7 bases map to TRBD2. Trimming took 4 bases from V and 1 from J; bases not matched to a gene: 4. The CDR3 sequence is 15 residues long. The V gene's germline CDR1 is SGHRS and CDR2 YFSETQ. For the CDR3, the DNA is TGCGCCAGCAGCCCGAGCGGGGAGAACACCGGGGAGCTGTTTTTT. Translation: CASSPSGENTGELFF. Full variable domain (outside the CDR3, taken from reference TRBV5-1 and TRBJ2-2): KAGVTQTPRYLIKTRGQQVTLSCSPISGHRSVSWYQQTPGQGLQFLFEYFSETQRNKGNFPGRFSGRQFSNSRSEMNVSTLELGDSALYLCASSPSGENTGELFFGEGSRLTVL.

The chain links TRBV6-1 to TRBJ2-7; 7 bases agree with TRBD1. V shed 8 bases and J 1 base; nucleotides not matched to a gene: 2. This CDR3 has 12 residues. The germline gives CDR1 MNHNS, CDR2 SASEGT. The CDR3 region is CASSRGSYEQYF. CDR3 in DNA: TGTGCCAGCTCCAGGGGGTCCTACGAGCAGTACTTC.

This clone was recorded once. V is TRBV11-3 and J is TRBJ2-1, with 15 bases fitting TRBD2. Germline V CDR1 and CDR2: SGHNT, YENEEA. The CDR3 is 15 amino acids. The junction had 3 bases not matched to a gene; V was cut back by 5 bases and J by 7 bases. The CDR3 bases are TGTGCCAGCAGCCCCGGGACTAGCGGGGGGAATGAGCAGTTCTTC. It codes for CASSPGTSGGNEQFF.

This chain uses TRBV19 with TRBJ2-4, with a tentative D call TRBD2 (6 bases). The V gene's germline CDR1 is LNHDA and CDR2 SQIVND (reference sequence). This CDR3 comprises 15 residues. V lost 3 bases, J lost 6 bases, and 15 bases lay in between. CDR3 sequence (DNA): TGTGCCAGTAGTATTGCGGGGCAGCCAGTAAACATTCAGTACTTC. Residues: CASSIAGQPVNIQYF.

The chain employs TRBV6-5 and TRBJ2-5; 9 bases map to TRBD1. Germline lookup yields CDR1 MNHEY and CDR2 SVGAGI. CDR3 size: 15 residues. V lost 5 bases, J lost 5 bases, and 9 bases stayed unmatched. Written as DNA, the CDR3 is TGTGCCAGCAGTCTCCTCGGGGGGACAGGGGAGACCCAGTACTTC. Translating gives CASSLLGGTGETQYF.

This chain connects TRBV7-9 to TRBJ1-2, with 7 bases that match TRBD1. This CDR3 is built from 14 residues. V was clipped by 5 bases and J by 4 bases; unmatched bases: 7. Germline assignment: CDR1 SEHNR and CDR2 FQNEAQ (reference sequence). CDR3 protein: CASSPGQLSYGYTF. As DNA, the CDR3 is TGTGCCAGCAGCCCGGGACAGCTTTCCTATGGCTACACCTTC. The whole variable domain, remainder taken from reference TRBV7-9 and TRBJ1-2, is DTGVSQNPRHKITKRGQNVTFRCDPISEHNRLYWYRQTLGQGPEFLTYFQNEAQLEKSRLLSDRFSAERPKGSFSTLEIQRTEQGDSAMYLCASSPGQLSYGYTFGSGTRLTVV.

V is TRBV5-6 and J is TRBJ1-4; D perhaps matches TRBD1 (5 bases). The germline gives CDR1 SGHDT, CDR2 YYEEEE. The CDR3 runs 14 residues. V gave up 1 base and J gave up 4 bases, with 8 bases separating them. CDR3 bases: TGTGCCAGCAGCTTGAGGAGGGGTAATGAAAAACTGTTTTTT. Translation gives CASSLRRGNEKLFF.

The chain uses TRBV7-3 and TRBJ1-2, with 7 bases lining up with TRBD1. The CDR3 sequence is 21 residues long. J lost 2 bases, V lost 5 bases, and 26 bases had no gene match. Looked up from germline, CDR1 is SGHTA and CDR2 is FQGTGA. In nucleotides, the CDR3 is TGTGCCAGCAGCGCAAAGGTGACCCCGGGACAGCCAAGGAGCCTCAACTATGGCTACACCTTC. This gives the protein CASSAKVTPGQPRSLNYGYTF.